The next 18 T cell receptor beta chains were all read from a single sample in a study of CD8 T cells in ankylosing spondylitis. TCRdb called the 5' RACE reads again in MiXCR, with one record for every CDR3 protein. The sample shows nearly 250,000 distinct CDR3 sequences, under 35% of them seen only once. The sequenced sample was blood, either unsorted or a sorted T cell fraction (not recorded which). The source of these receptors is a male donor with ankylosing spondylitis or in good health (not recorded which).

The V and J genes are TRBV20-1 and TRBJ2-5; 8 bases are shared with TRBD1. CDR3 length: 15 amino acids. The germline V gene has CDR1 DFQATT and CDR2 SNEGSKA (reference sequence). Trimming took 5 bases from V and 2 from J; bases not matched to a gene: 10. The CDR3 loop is CSAPGQGGWQETQYF. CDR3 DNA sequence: TGCAGTGCTCCAGGACAGGGAGGATGGCAAGAGACCCAGTACTTC.

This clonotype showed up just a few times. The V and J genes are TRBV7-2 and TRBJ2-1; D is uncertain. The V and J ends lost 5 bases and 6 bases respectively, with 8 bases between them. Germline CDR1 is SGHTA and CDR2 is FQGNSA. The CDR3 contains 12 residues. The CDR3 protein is CASSHPGNEQFF. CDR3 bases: TGTGCCAGCAGCCACCCGGGCAATGAGCAGTTCTTC. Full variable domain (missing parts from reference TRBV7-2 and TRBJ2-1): GAGVSQSPSNKVTEKGKDVELRCDPISGHTALYWYRQSLGQGLEFLIYFQGNSAPDKSGLPSDRFSAERTGGSVSTLTIQRTQQEDSAVYLCASSHPGNEQFFGPGTRLTVL.

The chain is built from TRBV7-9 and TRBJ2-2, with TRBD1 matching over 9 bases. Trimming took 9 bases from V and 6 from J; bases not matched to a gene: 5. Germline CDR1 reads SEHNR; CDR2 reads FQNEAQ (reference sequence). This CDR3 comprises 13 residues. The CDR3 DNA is TGTGCCAGTGAACAGGGGGCGCCCGGGGAGCTGTTTTTT. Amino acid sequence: CASEQGAPGELFF.

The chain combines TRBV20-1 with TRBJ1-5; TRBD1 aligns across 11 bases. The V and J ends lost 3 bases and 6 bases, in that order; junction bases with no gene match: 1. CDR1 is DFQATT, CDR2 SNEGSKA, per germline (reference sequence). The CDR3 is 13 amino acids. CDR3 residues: CSARGTGGQPQHF. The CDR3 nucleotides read TGCAGTGCTAGGGGGACAGGGGGTCAGCCCCAGCATTTT.

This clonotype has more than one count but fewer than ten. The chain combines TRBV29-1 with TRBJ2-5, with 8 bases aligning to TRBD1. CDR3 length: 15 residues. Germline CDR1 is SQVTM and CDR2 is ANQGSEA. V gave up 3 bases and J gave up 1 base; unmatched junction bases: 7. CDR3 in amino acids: CSVDTPGQAQETQYF. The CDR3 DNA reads TGCAGCGTTGATACTCCGGGACAGGCCCAAGAGACCCAGTACTTC.

CDR3 DNA: TGCAGTGCTACCCCTAGGAAGGGACCGCCCGTCGCAGATACGCAGTATTTT. It codes for CSATPRKGPPVADTQYF. The chain is built from TRBV20-1 and TRBJ2-3; the D call may be TRBD1 or TRBD2 (5 bases each). The CDR3 loop spans 17 amino acids. CDR1 DFQATT and CDR2 SNEGSKA come from the germline V gene (reference sequence). V was shortened by 4 bases and J by 4 bases, with 24 bases between the two germline ends.

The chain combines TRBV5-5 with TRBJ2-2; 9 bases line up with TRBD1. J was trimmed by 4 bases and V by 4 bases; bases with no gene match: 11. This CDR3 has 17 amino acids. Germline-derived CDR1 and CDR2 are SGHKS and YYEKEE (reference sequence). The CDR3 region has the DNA TGTGCCAGCAGCGGGAACAGGGGGCGCGGCGTCACCGGGGAGCTGTTTTTT. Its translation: CASSGNRGRGVTGELFF.

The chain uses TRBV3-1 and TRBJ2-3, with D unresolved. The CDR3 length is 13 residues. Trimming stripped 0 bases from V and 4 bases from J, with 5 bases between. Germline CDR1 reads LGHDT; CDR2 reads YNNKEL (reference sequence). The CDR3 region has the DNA TGTGCCAGCAGCCAAGACAGTGCAGATACGCAGTATTTT. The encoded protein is CASSQDSADTQYF.

The CDR3 spells CASSEPGAYEQYF. CDR3 DNA: TGTGCCAGCAGTGAACCAGGCGCCTACGAGCAGTACTTC. The chain employs TRBV25-1 and TRBJ2-7, with D uncertain. The CDR3 loop spans 13 amino acids. The V end lost 2 bases, the J end lost 2 bases, and 7 bases lay between the germline ends. Germline CDR1 reads MGHDK; CDR2 reads SYGVNS.

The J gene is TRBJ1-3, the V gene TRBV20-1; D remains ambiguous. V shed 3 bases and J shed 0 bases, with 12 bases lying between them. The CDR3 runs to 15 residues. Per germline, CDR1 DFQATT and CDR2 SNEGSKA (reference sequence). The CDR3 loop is CSASPRRSSGNTIYF. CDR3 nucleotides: TGCAGTGCTAGTCCCAGGCGATCCTCTGGAAACACCATATATTTT.

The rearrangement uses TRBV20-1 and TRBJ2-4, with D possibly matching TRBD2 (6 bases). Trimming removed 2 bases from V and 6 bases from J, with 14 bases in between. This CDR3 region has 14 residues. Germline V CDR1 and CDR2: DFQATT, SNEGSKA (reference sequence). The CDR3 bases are TGCAGTGCTAGATCCGGGAGTGGCACAAACATTCAGTACTTC. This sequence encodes CSARSGSGTNIQYF.

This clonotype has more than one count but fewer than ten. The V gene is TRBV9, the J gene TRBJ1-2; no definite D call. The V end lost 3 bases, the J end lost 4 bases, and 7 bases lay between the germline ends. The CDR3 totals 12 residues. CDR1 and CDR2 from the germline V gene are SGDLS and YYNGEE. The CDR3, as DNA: TGTGCCAGCAGCGGGTCGGGCTATGGCTACACCTTC. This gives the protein CASSGSGYGYTF.

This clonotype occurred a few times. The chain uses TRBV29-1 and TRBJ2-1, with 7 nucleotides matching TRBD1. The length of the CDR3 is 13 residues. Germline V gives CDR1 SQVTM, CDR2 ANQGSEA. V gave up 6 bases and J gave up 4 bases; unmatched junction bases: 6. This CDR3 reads CSVPGTDYNEQFF. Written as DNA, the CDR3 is TGCAGCGTACCCGGGACAGATTACAATGAGCAGTTCTTC.

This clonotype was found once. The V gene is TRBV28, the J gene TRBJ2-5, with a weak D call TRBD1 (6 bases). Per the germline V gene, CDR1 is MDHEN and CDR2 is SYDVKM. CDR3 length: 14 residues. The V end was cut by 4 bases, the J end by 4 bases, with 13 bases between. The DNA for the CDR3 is TGTGCCAGCAGTTCTCAGGGGCTGGTAGAGACCCAGTACTTC. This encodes CASSSQGLVETQYF.

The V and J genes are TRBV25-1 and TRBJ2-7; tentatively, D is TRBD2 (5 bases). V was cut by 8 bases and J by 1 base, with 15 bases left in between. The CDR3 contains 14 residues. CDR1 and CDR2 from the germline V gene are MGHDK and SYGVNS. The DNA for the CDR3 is TGTGCCAGCCCTTTCACGGGAATGTCCTACGAGCAGTACTTC. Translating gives CASPFTGMSYEQYF.

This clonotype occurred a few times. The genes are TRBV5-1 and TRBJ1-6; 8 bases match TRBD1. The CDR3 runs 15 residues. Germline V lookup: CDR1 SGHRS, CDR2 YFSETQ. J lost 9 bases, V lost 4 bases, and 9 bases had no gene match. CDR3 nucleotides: TGCGCCAGCAGCCCTTTGGACAGGGAGGGTTCACCCCTCCACTTT. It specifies CASSPLDREGSPLHF.

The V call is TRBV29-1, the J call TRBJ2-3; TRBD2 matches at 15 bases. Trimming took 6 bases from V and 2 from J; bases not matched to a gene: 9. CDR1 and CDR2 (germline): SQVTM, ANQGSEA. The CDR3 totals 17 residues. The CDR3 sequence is CSVTGTSGGQLTDTQYF. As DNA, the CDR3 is TGCAGCGTGACCGGGACTAGCGGGGGGCAACTCACAGATACGCAGTATTTT.

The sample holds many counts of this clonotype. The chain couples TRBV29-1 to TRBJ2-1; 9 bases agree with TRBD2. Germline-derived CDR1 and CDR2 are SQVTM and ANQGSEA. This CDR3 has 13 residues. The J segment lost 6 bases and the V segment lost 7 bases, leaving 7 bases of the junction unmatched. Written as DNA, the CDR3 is TGCAGCGCGCGGGGGGGCGCAGTCAATGAGCAGTTCTTC. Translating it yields CSARGGAVNEQFF.